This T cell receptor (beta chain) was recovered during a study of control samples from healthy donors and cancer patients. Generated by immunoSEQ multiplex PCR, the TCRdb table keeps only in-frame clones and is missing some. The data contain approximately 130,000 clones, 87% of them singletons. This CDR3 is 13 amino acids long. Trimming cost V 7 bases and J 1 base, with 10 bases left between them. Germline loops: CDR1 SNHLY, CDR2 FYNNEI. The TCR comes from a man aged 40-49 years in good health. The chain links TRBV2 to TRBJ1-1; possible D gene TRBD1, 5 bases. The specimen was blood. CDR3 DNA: TGTGCCAGCAAATCGGGGGGGAACACTGAAGCTTTCTTT. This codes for CASKSGGNTEAFF.